The source of this TCR beta chain is a study of blood T cell repertoires in COVID-19 (dated by TCRdb to 2018 to 2020). In terms of the full investigation: Samples covering the acute and convalescent phases of COVID-19 were provided by collaborators in the United States, Italy and Spain. The prospective study material was composed of cDNA or gDNA derived from T cells, B-cell-depleted T cells, or PBMCs. Subjects who had been exposed to COVID-19, were actively infected with it, or had recovered from it provided the deeply sampled blood TCRbeta repertoires that made up the dataset. The repertoires were made available in a free public database intended to serve as a resource for research on the immune response to SARS-CoV-2. Samples came from the ongoing ImmuneRACE study (first 160 participants) plus 1,254 subjects from 6 global collaborators. A de-identified subject ID, COVID-19 status, age in years and sex were almost always included in the sample metadata. Where available, HLA class I and class II types were obtained from metadata supplied by the sample provider rather than from assay-based typing.

Concerning this clone: Its antigen has not been determined. The junction departs from germline at one end; a sequencing error may be responsible.

CDR1 and CDR2 are read off the germline V gene (reference sequence) as SSHAT and FNYEAQ. The CDR3 spans 16 residues, from the cysteine through the phenylalanine. The only DNA kept is the CDR3, 48 bases in frame from the first base. Findings and caveats that apply to the study as a whole: The amount of clinical and demographic metadata varied by source and participant and was provided uncurated.

TCRbeta CDR3 regions were amplified from genomic DNA using the immunoSEQ Assay, a bias-controlled multiplex PCR. The study's own analysis went as follows. The number of nucleated cells in each sample was estimated from the amplification of reference gene primers within the assay. To quantify the absolute abundance of each unique TCRbeta CDR3 rearrangement, sequence reads were collapsed and filtered. For each sample, productive Simpson clonality was calculated as the square root of Simpson's diversity index over productive rearrangements. TCRdb obtained this table from immuneACCESS and retained in-frame rearrangements with V and J assigned. These tables miss some clones; where compared with another copy, unresolved V genes account for less than half of the shortfall, and the remainder is unexplained. V, J and clone size were drawn from that table, and D and trimming were deduced from the DNA. Within this sample are some 40,000 clones, with approximately 80% of them counted one time only. The ten biggest clones cover around 15% of the sample.

Collaborating institutions collected whole blood in K2EDTA tubes following their own protocols. For TCRbeta analysis, collaborators shipped samples as frozen whole blood, isolated PBMCs, or DNA extracted from either of those sample types. This TCR was sampled from a human donor in a cohort sampled during active COVID-19. Sequencing was carried out using peripheral blood. The rearranged segments are TRBV7-7 and TRBJ2-7, with 10 bases in between that match TRBD1. The CDR3 corresponds to CASSLGSDRGTYEQYF. The nucleotide sequence is given as TGTGCTAGCAGCTTAGGCTCGGACAGGGGGACCTACGAGCAGTACTTC.